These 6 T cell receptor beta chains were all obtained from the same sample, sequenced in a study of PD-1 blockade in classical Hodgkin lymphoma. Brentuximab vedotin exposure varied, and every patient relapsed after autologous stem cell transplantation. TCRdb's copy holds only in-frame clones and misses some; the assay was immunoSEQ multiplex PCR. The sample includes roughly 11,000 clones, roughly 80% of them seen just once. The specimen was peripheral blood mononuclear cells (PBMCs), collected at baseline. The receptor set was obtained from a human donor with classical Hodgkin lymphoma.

CDR3 sequence reads: CASSSQRGGGALTDTQYF. The CDR3 region has the DNA TGTGCCAGCAGCTCCCAGAGAGGCGGGGGGGCCTTGACAGATACGCAGTATTTT. J is TRBJ2-3 and V is TRBV7-2, with 9 bases matching TRBD2. Germline V gene sequence: CDR1 SGHTA, CDR2 FQGNSA. V was clipped by 4 bases and J by 3 bases; unmatched bases: 14. The CDR3 consists of 18 residues.

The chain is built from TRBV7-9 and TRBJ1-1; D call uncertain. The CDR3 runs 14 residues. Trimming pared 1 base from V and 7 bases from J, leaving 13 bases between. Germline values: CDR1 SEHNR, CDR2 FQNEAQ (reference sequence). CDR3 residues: CASSLEINGGEAFF. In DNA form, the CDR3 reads TGTGCCAGCAGCTTAGAAATCAATGGAGGTGAAGCTTTCTTT.

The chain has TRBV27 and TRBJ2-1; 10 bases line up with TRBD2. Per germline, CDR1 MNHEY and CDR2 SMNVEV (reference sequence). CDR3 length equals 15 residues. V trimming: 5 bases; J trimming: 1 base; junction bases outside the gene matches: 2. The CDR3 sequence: CASSPAGGSYNEQFF. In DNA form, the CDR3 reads TGTGCCAGCAGTCCAGCGGGAGGGTCCTACAATGAGCAGTTCTTC.

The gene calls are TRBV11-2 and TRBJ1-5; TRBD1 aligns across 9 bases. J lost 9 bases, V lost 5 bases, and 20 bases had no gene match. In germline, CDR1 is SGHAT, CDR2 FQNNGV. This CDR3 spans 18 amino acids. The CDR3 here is CASSRTDRTGETRLPQHF. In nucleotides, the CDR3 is TGTGCCAGCAGCCGAACCGACAGGACAGGGGAAACCCGTCTGCCCCAGCATTTT.

The DNA of the CDR3 is TGCGCCAGCGGCGGATGGACCGCGAACACCGGGGAGCTGTTTTTT. Translating it yields CASGGWTANTGELFF. The chain has TRBV10-2 and TRBJ2-2; no firm D call. Germline lookup yields CDR1 WSHSY and CDR2 SAAADI. This CDR3 comprises 15 residues. Trimming removed 8 bases from V and 0 bases from J, with 13 bases in between.

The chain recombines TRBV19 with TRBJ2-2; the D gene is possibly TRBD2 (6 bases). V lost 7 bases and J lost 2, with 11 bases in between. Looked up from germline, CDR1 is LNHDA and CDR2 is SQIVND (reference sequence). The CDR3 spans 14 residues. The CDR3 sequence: CASKPGTNTGELFF. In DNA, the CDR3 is TGTGCCAGTAAGCCGGGGACTAACACCGGGGAGCTGTTTTTT.